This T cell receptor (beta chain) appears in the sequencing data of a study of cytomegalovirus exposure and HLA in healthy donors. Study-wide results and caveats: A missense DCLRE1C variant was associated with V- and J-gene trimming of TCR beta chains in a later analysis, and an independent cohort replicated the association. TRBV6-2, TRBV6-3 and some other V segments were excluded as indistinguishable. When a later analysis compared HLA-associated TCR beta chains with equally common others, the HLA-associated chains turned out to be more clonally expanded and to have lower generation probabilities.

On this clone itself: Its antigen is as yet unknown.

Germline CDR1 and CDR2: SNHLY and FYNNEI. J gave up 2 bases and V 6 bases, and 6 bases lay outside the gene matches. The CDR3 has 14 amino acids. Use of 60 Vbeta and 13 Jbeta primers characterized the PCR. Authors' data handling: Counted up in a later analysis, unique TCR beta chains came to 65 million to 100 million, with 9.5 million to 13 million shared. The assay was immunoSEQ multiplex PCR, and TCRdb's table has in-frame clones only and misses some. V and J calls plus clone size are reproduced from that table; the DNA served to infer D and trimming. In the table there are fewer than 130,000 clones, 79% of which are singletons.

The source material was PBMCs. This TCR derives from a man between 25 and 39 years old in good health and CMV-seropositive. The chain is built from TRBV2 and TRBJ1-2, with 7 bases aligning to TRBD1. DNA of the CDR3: TGTGCCAGCAGGGTGAACAGGGGCAACTATGGCTACACCTTC. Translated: CASRVNRGNYGYTF.